These T cell receptor beta chains were read from a single sample in a study of shared T cell receptors in the human thymus. Profiling relied on immunoSEQ multiplex PCR, and the TCRdb table lists in-frame clones only, not all of them. The sample lists 700,000 or so clones; approximately 83% were seen once. Separately, the same data were catalogued under a study of human thymus T cells.

Sequencing was done on a sample of thymocytes. The source of these receptors is a girl in the first two years of life with a congenital heart defect. Each CDR3 is given with its conserved first and last residue. D genes are given only for firm matches. Only some rows state a clone size, as once, few, many or a class for expanded clones.

D	V	length	size	J	DNA	CDR3
NA	TRBV9	16	NA	TRBJ2-1	TGTGCCAGCAGTGTTACCGGGACAATCTCCTACAATGAGCAGTTCTTC	CASSVTGTISYNEQFF
NA	TRBV4-2	16	NA	TRBJ1-6	TGTGCCAGCAGCCACCTTATCACAGGGTTTAATTCACCCCTCCACTTT	CASSHLITGFNSPLHF
TRBD1	TRBV5-1	17	NA	TRBJ2-7	TGCGCCAGCAGCTCCTTTGGACAGGGGGCGGTATCCTACGAGCAGTACTTC	CASSSFGQGAVSYEQYF
TRBD1	TRBV19	16	few	TRBJ1-6	TGTGCCAGTAGTATACCGGACAGGGGGCGAAATTCACCCCTCCACTTT	CASSIPDRGRNSPLHF
NA	TRBV5-1	13	NA	TRBJ1-2	TGCGCCAGCAGCTTGGGCAGGGAAGACAGCTACACCTTC	CASSLGREDSYTF
TRBD1	TRBV27	17	once	TRBJ2-1	TGTGCCAGCAGTGAATGGGGACAGGCCGGGACCTACAATGAGCAGTTCTTC	CASSEWGQAGTYNEQFF
TRBD2	TRBV2	12	NA	TRBJ2-7	TGTGCCAGGGGGGAGGGAGATTCCGAGCAGTACTTC	CARGEGDSEQYF
TRBD1	TRBV28	14	NA	TRBJ2-7	TGTGCCAGCAGTCCAGACAGGGGAGCGGACGAGCAGTACTTC	CASSPDRGADEQYF
TRBD1	TRBV6-5	14	NA	TRBJ2-1	TGTGCCAGCAGTTACGGACAGGGAGTCAATGAGCAGTTCTTC	CASSYGQGVNEQFF
NA	TRBV6-5	15	NA	TRBJ2-7	TGTGCCAGCAGTTCCCCGGGACTGAAATCCTACGAGCAGTACTTC	CASSSPGLKSYEQYF
TRBD2	TRBV5-1	20	NA	TRBJ2-2	TGCGCCAGCAGCCTAAGACTAGCGGGGGGGGGAACCGCGAACACCGGGGAGCTGTTTTTT	CASSLRLAGGGTANTGELFF
NA	TRBV2	15	NA	TRBJ1-4	TGTGCCAGCAGCGGACAGCAGGGGAACTATGAAAAACTGTTTTTT	CASSGQQGNYEKLFF
NA	TRBV6-6	12	NA	TRBJ2-3	TGTGCCAGCAGTCCGTTGGGCTATACGCAGTATTTT	CASSPLGYTQYF
TRBD1	TRBV28	16	NA	TRBJ1-1	TGTGCCAGCAGTTTATGCGACGGGACAGGGGGGACTGAAGCTTTCTTT	CASSLCDGTGGTEAFF
NA	TRBV6-5	14	few	TRBJ1-4	TGTGCCAGCAGTTACTCGGGAGACCCGAACGGGCTGTTTTTT	CASSYSGDPNGLFF
NA	TRBV4-3	16	NA	TRBJ2-2	TGCGCCAGCAGCCAAGTAGACAGGTTTGGCACCGGGGAGCTGTTTTTT	CASSQVDRFGTGELFF
TRBD1	TRBV5-1	17	NA	TRBJ1-2	TGCGCCAGCAGCTCGTACTACTCGGGACAGACTAACTATGGCTACACCTTC	CASSSYYSGQTNYGYTF
NA	TRBV9	16	NA	TRBJ2-6	TGTGCCAGCAGACGACACGATCTCCCCGGGGCCAACGTCCTGACTTTC	CASRRHDLPGANVLTF